These 7 T cell receptor beta chains originate from one sample sequenced in a study of cytomegalovirus exposure and HLA in healthy donors. PCR primers comprised 60 Vbeta and 13 Jbeta primers. The assay was immunoSEQ multiplex PCR, and TCRdb's table has in-frame clones only and misses some. The data contain 150,000 to 200,000 clones, 60% to 80% of them singletons. The sequenced material came from PBMCs. These receptors all stem from a middle-aged man in good health and CMV-seropositive.

This clone was picked up a small number of times. CDR3 DNA: TGCAGCGTTGAACCCCGACAGGGGAGCTATGGCTACACCTTC. Protein: CSVEPRQGSYGYTF. The rearrangement uses TRBV29-1 and TRBJ1-2; 8 bases map to TRBD1. The germline gives CDR1 SQVTM, CDR2 ANQGSEA. V trimming: 2 bases; J trimming: 4 bases; junction bases outside the gene matches: 6. This CDR3 comprises 14 residues.

The CDR3: CASSRSRTGLYGYTF. The CDR3 DNA follows: TGTGCCAGCAGCCGAAGCCGGACAGGCCTCTATGGCTACACCTTC. The chain links TRBV28 to TRBJ1-2; 7 bases agree with TRBD1. This CDR3 has 15 amino acids. Germline V gives CDR1 MDHEN, CDR2 SYDVKM. V dropped 6 bases and J dropped 4; count of bases not matched to a gene: 11.

CDR3 nucleotides: TGCGCCAGCAGCTTGATGGGGCGGGGGGGCCGGGAGACCCAGTACTTC. It yields the protein CASSLMGRGGRETQYF. The chain employs TRBV5-1 and TRBJ2-5, with 9 bases identical to TRBD2. Unmatched junction bases numbered 9, after V lost 1 base and J lost 5 bases. CDR1 is SGHRS, CDR2 YFSETQ, per germline. This CDR3 has 16 residues.

The chain recombines TRBV4-2 with TRBJ2-5; D uncertain. This CDR3 comprises 13 residues. The V end was cut by 0 bases, the J end by 7 bases, with 9 bases between. From germline, CDR1 is LGHNA and CDR2 YNFKEQ. CDR3 in DNA: TGTGCCAGCAGCCAAGAGCGATCGGGGACCCAGTACTTC. This translates into CASSQERSGTQYF.

J is TRBJ2-7 and V is TRBV18; TRBD1 agrees at 7 bases. The V segment lost 5 bases and the J segment 4 bases; nucleotides outside the gene matches: 5. Germline V gives CDR1 KGHSH, CDR2 LQKENI. This CDR3 spans 13 amino acids. CDR3 in amino acids: CASSGQEGYEQYF. For the CDR3, the DNA is TGTGCCAGCTCAGGACAGGAAGGTTACGAGCAGTACTTC. Together with reference TRBV18 and TRBJ2-7, the CDR3 gives the full variable domain: NAGVMQNPRHLVRRRGQEARLRCSPMKGHSHVYWYRQLPEEGLKFMVYLQKENIIDESGMPKERFSAEFPKEGPSILRIQQVVRGDSAAYFCASSGQEGYEQYFGPGTRLTVT.

The gene calls are TRBV5-1 and TRBJ2-4; TRBD1 might be the D (6 bases). Germline loops: CDR1 SGHRS, CDR2 YFSETQ. Trimming pared 1 base from V and 2 bases from J, leaving 13 bases between. The CDR3 is 16 amino acids. CDR3 bases: TGCGCCAGCAGCTTGTGGGGGCAGGGGACCAAAAACATTCAGTACTTC. It encodes CASSLWGQGTKNIQYF.

In regard to this clone: A junction end diverges from the germline sequence, so it may reflect a read error. The V call is TRBV6-5, the J call TRBJ2-2; TRBD2 is a possible D gene (6 bases). Germline CDR1 and CDR2: MNHEY and SVGAGI. The CDR3 consists of 16 residues. The CDR3 nucleotides read TGTGCCAGCAGTTACTCGTTAGCAGGGTATGCCGGGGGGCTGTTTTTT. This translates into CASSYSLAGYAGGLFF.